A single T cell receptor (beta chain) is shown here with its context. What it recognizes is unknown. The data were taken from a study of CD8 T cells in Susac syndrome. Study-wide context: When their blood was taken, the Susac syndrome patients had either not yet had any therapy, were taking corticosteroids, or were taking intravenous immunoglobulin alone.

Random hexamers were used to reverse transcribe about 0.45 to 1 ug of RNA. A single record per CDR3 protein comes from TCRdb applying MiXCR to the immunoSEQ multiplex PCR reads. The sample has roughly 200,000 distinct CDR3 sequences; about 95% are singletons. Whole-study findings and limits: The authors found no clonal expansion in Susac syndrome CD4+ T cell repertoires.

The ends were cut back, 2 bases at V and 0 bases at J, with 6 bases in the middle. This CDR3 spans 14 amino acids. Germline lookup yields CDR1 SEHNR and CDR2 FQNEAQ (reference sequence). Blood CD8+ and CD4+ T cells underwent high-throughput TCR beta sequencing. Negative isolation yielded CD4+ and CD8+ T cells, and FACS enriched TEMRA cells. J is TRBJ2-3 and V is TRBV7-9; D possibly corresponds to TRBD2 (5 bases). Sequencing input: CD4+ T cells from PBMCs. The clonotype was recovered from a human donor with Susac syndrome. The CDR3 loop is CASSLIASTDTQYF. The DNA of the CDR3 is TGTGCCAGCAGCTTAATAGCGAGCACAGATACGCAGTATTTT.